This TCR beta chain stems from a study of human T cells and chemical hapten exposure. The overall study: Alopecia areata, totalis or universalis was found in mostly female patients. Findings of the study overall: TCRs above 1 in 1000 frequency did not change with DPC sensitization.

This clonotype was seen a handful of times. Antigen unknown. Germline CDR1 is SQVTM and CDR2 is ANQGSEA. The V segment lost 4 bases and the J segment 6 bases; nucleotides outside the gene matches: 0. The CDR3 sequence is 11 residues long. TCRdb ran MiXCR on the RACE reads and lists one entry per CDR3 protein. The sample lists a few hundred thousand distinct CDR3 sequences, about 9.4% occurring once. Time point indicated: pre-sensitization, week 0. As for treatment: therapeutic diphenylcyclopropenone sensitization with weekly scalp DPC. Staff drew blood before applying each patch test. The material was whole blood, obtained in connection with sensitization to the hapten diphenylcyclopropenone (DPC). V and J are TRBV29-1 and TRBJ2-1; 7 bases match TRBD2. The source of this sequence is a woman between 35 and 50 years old with alopecia areata. Some clones in this sample may be carry-over from other donors' samples. Written as DNA, the CDR3 is TGCAGCGTTGGCGGGGGCAATGAGCAGTTCTTC. Amino acid sequence: CSVGGGNEQFF.